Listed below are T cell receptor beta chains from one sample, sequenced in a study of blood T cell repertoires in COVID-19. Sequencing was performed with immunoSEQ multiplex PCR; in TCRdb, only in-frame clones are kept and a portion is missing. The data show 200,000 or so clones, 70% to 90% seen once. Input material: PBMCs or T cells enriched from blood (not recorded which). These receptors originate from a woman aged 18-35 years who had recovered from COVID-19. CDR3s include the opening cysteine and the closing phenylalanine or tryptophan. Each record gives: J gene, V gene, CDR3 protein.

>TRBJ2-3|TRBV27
CASSTETGSNTDTQYF
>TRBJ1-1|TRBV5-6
CASSWDRGVTEAFF
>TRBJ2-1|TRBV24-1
CATSDPSGAEQFF
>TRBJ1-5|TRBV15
CATSPSTGPSNQPQHF
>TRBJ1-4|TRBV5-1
CASSLGEPGRENEKLFF
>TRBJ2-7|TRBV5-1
CASSPSRDGSIYEQYF
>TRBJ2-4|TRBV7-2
CASSLAYFREAIQYF
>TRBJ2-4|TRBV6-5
CATGQAKNIQYF
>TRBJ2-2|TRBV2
CASSEGSGVGTGELFF
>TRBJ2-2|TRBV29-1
CSVGKLAANTGELFF
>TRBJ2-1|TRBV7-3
CASSLNQAGGPNEQFF
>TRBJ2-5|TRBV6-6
CASSSAPEGWETQYF
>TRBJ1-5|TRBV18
CASSPPHRGNQPQHF
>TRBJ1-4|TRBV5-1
CASSFAPTGTTNEKLFF
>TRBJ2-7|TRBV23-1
CASSQSSWRDQGDEQYF
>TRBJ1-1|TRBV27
CASSPNRGVGGNTEAFF
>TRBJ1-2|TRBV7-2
CASRGTGVYGYTF
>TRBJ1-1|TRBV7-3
CARCGGVPNTEAFF
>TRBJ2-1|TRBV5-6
CASSSPGLAQFF
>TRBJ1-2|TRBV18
CASYAQGQGPSYGYTF
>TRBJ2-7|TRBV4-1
CASSLFHSRDEQYF
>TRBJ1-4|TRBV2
CASSSHGLNEKLFF
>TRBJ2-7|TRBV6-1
CASSERDRVSEQYF
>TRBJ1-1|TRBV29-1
CSARRQGSEAFF
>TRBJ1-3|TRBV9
CASSVTSQGASGNTIYF
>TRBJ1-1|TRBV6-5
CASSKRNREAFF
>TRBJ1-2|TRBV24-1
CATSSQGRDYGYTF
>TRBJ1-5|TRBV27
CASSLTGFGNQPQHF
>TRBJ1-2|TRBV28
CASTLRGIYGYTF
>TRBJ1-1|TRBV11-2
CASSLMGQGPRGEAFF
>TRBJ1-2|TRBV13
CASSTGQDFYGYTF
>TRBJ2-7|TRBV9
CASGRDVSYEQYF
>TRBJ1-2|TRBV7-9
CASSSGTGFGYTF
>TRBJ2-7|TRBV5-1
CASSLGGTSGAYEQYF
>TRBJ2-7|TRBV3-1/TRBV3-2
CASRTGIEQYF
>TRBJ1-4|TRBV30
CAWSVNSRGTELFF
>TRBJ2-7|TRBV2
CASSVAGQGFYEQYF
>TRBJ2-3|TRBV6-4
CASSRTPFETSTQYF
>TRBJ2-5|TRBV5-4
CASSLLDRQETQYF
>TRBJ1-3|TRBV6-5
CASSLGQATRNTIYF
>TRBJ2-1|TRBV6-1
CASSERTGSYNEQFF